This entry is about one T cell receptor beta chain. This entry is derived from a study of T cell changes during pregnancy in multiple sclerosis. TCRdb's table, derived via immunoSEQ multiplex PCR, lists solely in-frame clones and lacks some. The repertoire holds 89,000 or so clones, with roughly nine tenths as singletons. The source is a female donor in good health, serving as a control in a pregnancy study. Some clones in this sample may be carry-over from other donors' samples. The sample was PBMCs, taken in the first trimester of pregnancy.

CDR3 loop: CASSDQHLDSSSSYNEQFF. The CDR3 region has the DNA TGTGCCAGCAGCGACCAACACCTAGATAGCTCTAGCTCCTACAATGAGCAGTTCTTC. The genes are TRBV28 and TRBJ2-1; D unclear. Germline V gives CDR1 MDHEN, CDR2 SYDVKM. The ends were cut back, 6 bases at V and 0 bases at J, with 24 bases in the middle. The CDR3 extends over 19 amino acids.